Below are 2 T cell receptor beta chains sequenced from a single sample in a study of T-cell memory formation after mild COVID-19. MiXCR, run by TCRdb on the 5' RACE reads, gives a single entry per CDR3 protein. Here the sample spans hundreds of thousands of distinct CDR3 sequences, 20% to 25% being singletons. Sequenced material: PBMCs or a T cell subset sorted from them (not recorded which). The receptor source for this set is a man aged 18 to 30 who had mild COVID-19 (a few samples of this study predate the infection). Cell type and time point are not known.

Only a few counts were recorded for this clonotype. In DNA, the CDR3 is TGCGCCAGCAGCTTGGTGGAGGGAAGAGTTGGTGGTTACGAGCAGTACTTC. Encoded protein: CASSLVEGRVGGYEQYF. The J gene is TRBJ2-7, the V gene TRBV5-1, with TRBD2 as a possible D gene (6 bases). Trimming left V 0 bases short and J 4 bases short, with 20 bases between. The CDR3 spans 17 residues. Germline V gene data show CDR1 as SGHRS and CDR2 as YFSETQ.

The rearrangement joins TRBV13 to TRBJ1-3, with D hard to call. V lost 5 bases and J lost 5, with 16 bases in between. From germline, CDR1 is PRHDT and CDR2 FYEKMQ (reference sequence). CDR3 length: 15 amino acids. The CDR3 sequence is CASSRPPAPRNTIYF. The CDR3 DNA reads as TGTGCCAGCAGCCGGCCCCCCGCGCCTAGAAACACCATATATTTT.